This is a list of T cell receptor beta chains from one sample in a study of T-cell memory formation after mild COVID-19. MiXCR, run by TCRdb on the 5' RACE reads, gives a single entry per CDR3 protein. The repertoire holds approximately 150,000 distinct CDR3 sequences, with about an eighth as singletons. Specimen: PBMCs or a T cell subset sorted from them (not recorded which). These receptor sequences come from a man aged 18 to 29 who had mild COVID-19 (a few samples of this study predate the infection). Cell type and time point are not known. The CDR3 runs from the conserved cysteine through the conserved F or W. The D gene is left open where the match is weak. Only some rows state a clone size, as once, few, many or a class for expanded clones.

D,size,V,J,DNA,CDR3
-,many,TRBV7-2,TRBJ1-2,TGTGCCAGCAGCCTACGGGACCTTAACTATGGCTACACCTTC,CASSLRDLNYGYTF
TRBD2,many,TRBV6-6,TRBJ2-3,TGTGCCAGCAGCCGGGGGGGGTCAGATACGCAGTATTTT,CASSRGGSDTQYF
-,-,TRBV7-9,TRBJ2-1,TGTGCCAGCAGCTTAGGCCTTACAGGGTACGAGCAGTTCTTC,CASSLGLTGYEQFF
-,few,TRBV29-1,TRBJ1-2,TGCAGCGTTGAGGGGGGGGACTATGGCTACACCTTC,CSVEGGDYGYTF
-,few,TRBV5-1,TRBJ2-5,TGCGCCAGCACTAGGACATCGGCGGCAGAGACCCAGTACTTC,CASTRTSAAETQYF
-,many,TRBV10-3,TRBJ2-2,TGTGCCAGTCGGGGGGCCGACGCCGGGGAGCTGTTTTTT,CASRGADAGELFF
TRBD2,few,TRBV20-1,TRBJ2-1,TGCAGTGCTAGAGCATCGGGGGGGGCCTACTACAATGAGCAGTTCTTC,CSARASGGAYYNEQFF
TRBD1,-,TRBV29-1,TRBJ1-2,TGCAGCGCGGCAGGGGGAAACTATGGCTACACCTTC,CSAAGGNYGYTF
-,-,TRBV7-2,TRBJ1-6,TGTGCCAGCAGCTTAGACAGGGCTAATTCACCCCTCCACTTT,CASSLDRANSPLHF
TRBD1,few,TRBV5-1,TRBJ2-3,TGCGCCAGCAGCTTGGCCTGGCAGGGGGCCCCAGATACGCAGTATTTT,CASSLAWQGAPDTQYF
TRBD1,-,TRBV2,TRBJ1-5,TGTGCCAGCAGCGCGGGACAGGGGCAACAGCCCCAGCATTTT,CASSAGQGQQPQHF
TRBD1,many,TRBV5-5,TRBJ2-3,TGTGCCAGCAGCTTGAGCGGACAGGGCGGCACAGATACGCAGTATTTT,CASSLSGQGGTDTQYF
TRBD1,few,TRBV7-3,TRBJ1-6,TGTGCCAGCAGCCAGACAGGGGGGTCACCCCTCCACTTT,CASSQTGGSPLHF
-,-,TRBV20-1,TRBJ2-1,TGCAGTGCCCGGACTTTATCCTACAATGAGCAGTTCTTC,CSARTLSYNEQFF
TRBD1,few,TRBV6-5,TRBJ1-5,TGTGCCAGCAGTTACTCGGTGACAGGGGACCAGCCCCAGCATTTT,CASSYSVTGDQPQHF
-,-,TRBV10-3,TRBJ2-5,TGTGCCATCAGTGAGGGGGAGACCCAGTACTTC,CAISEGETQYF
-,-,TRBV5-1,TRBJ1-5,TGCGCCAGCGCCCAGGGGTTCAATCAGCCCCAGCATTTT,CASAQGFNQPQHF
TRBD1,few,TRBV7-6,TRBJ1-1,TGTGCCAGCAGCCGCCGGGACAGGAATAAGGCGACTGAAGCTTTCTTT,CASSRRDRNKATEAFF
-,few,TRBV28,TRBJ1-1,TGTGCCAGCAGTCCAAGGGGAGGGGGTAACACTGAAGCTTTCTTT,CASSPRGGGNTEAFF
-,few,TRBV16,TRBJ1-4,TGTGCCAGCAGCCCTTACCTCGGGGAAAGCGAAAAACTGTTTTTT,CASSPYLGESEKLFF
-,-,TRBV7-2,TRBJ1-6,TGTGCCAGCAGCGCCTGGGGAGACCACCACTTT,CASSAWGDHHF
-,few,TRBV10-2,TRBJ1-2,TGCGCCAGCCGAACTGACTCTAACTATGGCTACACCTTC,CASRTDSNYGYTF
-,-,TRBV5-1,TRBJ2-6,TGCGCCAGCAGCTCCAAGCCTGACTGGGCCAACGTCCTGACTTTC,CASSSKPDWANVLTF
-,-,TRBV4-2,TRBJ2-5,TGTGCCAGCAGCCAAGATAATTGGGCGGGGGCCACTAAAGAGACCCAGTACTTC,CASSQDNWAGATKETQYF
-,-,TRBV5-6,TRBJ1-4,TGTGCCAGCAGCTTGTACCCCCCGGGGGCTAATGAAAAACTGTTTTTT,CASSLYPPGANEKLFF
-,few,TRBV5-1,TRBJ2-1,TGCGCCAGCAGCCCCGGGACTCCTAATGAGCAGTTCTTC,CASSPGTPNEQFF
TRBD2,-,TRBV24-1,TRBJ2-5,TGTGCCACCAGTGATACGCCGAGGGCTAGCGGGATCCAAGAGACCCAGTACTTC,CATSDTPRASGIQETQYF
-,-,TRBV5-1,TRBJ1-5,TGCGCCAGCAGCTTGGGGGACACAAACAATCAGCCCCAGCATTTT,CASSLGDTNNQPQHF
-,few,TRBV5-1,TRBJ1-2,TGCGCCAGCAGCTTGGACAGGGTCGGCTACACCTTC,CASSLDRVGYTF
-,many,TRBV29-1,TRBJ2-3,TGCAGCGTTGGTCCGGATACGCAGTATTTT,CSVGPDTQYF
-,-,TRBV7-2,TRBJ1-2,TGTGCCAGCAGCTTAGGCGGGGAATATGGCTACACCTTC,CASSLGGEYGYTF
-,-,TRBV7-2,TRBJ2-3,TGTGCCAGCAGCTTAGGCGGGGGCGCAGATACGCAGTATTTT,CASSLGGGADTQYF
-,few,TRBV7-6,TRBJ2-3,TGTGCCAGCAGCTTACAGTTCCCTAGCCTAAATACGCAGTATTTT,CASSLQFPSLNTQYF
-,few,TRBV10-3,TRBJ1-3,TGTGCCAACCGACTGGAGGGGGGAAACACCATATATTTT,CANRLEGGNTIYF
-,-,TRBV20-1,TRBJ1-2,TGCAGTGCTAGAGGGGGGCAGGGTCTCTATGGCTACACCTTC,CSARGGQGLYGYTF
-,-,TRBV6-1,TRBJ2-5,TGTGCCAGCAGTGAGCCAGGGGGGCCAGAGACCCAGTACTTC,CASSEPGGPETQYF
TRBD1,few,TRBV6-2/TRBV6-3,TRBJ1-2,TGTGCCAGCGGGGACAGGCCCCCGGCTAACTATGGCTACACCTTC,CASGDRPPANYGYTF
-,few,TRBV20-1,TRBJ1-2,TGCAGTGCTAGTCGGGGGCCCTCTAACTATGGCTACACCTTC,CSASRGPSNYGYTF
-,few,TRBV6-4,TRBJ2-2,TGTGCCAGCAGAATGACAGCTAACACCGGGGAGCTGTTTTTT,CASRMTANTGELFF
-,-,TRBV10-2,TRBJ2-7,TGCGCCAGCACTGGGGCGGGGACCACCTACGAGCAGTACTTC,CASTGAGTTYEQYF
TRBD1,few,TRBV14,TRBJ1-6,TGTGCCAGCAGCCACACGGGACAGGGGCGTAATTCACCCCTCCACTTT,CASSHTGQGRNSPLHF
TRBD2,-,TRBV4-1,TRBJ2-5,TGCGCCAGCAGCCGACTCGGGGGGACTCAAGAGACCCAGTACTTC,CASSRLGGTQETQYF
-,few,TRBV7-3,TRBJ1-1,TGTGCCAGCAGCTCAGGGTGGGGCACTGAAGCTTTCTTT,CASSSGWGTEAFF
-,few,TRBV5-1,TRBJ2-4,TGCGCCAGCAGCTCGGGGGCCCACCGTGACATTCAGTACTTC,CASSSGAHRDIQYF
-,many,TRBV7-2,TRBJ1-2,TGTGCCAGCAGCTTATTTGAGGGCGGAGGCTACACCTTC,CASSLFEGGGYTF
-,many,TRBV12-3/TRBV12-4,TRBJ2-3,TGTGCCAGCAAACAGGACCAGGCAGATACGCAGTATTTT,CASKQDQADTQYF
-,few,TRBV4-2,TRBJ2-3,TGTGCCAGCAGCCAAGTTCCAGGGTCGAGCACAGATACGCAGTATTTT,CASSQVPGSSTDTQYF
-,few,TRBV20-1,TRBJ1-1,TGCAGTGCTAGAGATGCCTTGGGGGGCTTTACCGGGGACACTGAAGCTTTCTTT,CSARDALGGFTGDTEAFF
-,few,TRBV6-1,TRBJ1-2,TGTGCCAGCAGTGGGGCCCGTCGGACAGTCTATGGCTACACCTTC,CASSGARRTVYGYTF
-,few,TRBV24-1,TRBJ1-2,TGTGCCACCTCGGATAGGAACTATGGCTACACCTTC,CATSDRNYGYTF